This T cell receptor (beta chain) was retrieved from a study of blood T cell repertoires in COVID-19. Looking at the study overall: Sites across the United States, Italy and Spain contributed samples from acute and convalescent COVID-19. In each case, the material was cDNA or gDNA derived from T cells, B-cell-depleted T cells, or PBMCs.

In the study's own analysis: Amplifying reference gene primers gave estimates of nucleated cell counts. Clones were sequenced by immunoSEQ multiplex PCR, and TCRdb holds only the in-frame ones, with some missing. V and J calls plus clone size are reproduced from that table; the DNA served to infer D and trimming. The table has about 170,000 clones, 88% seen once. The CDR3 is 14 amino acids. The V segment lost 1 base and the J segment 1 base; nucleotides outside the gene matches: 1. Germline-derived CDR1 and CDR2 are SGHRS and YFSETQ. The sample comprised peripheral blood. This clonotype was obtained from a man aged 55 to 70 with acute or convalescent COVID-19. This chain connects TRBV5-1 to TRBJ2-5, with 7 bases fitting TRBD2. Written as DNA, the CDR3 is TGCGCCAGCAGCTTGACTAGCGCCCAAGAGACCCAGTACTTC. It is translated as CASSLTSAQETQYF.